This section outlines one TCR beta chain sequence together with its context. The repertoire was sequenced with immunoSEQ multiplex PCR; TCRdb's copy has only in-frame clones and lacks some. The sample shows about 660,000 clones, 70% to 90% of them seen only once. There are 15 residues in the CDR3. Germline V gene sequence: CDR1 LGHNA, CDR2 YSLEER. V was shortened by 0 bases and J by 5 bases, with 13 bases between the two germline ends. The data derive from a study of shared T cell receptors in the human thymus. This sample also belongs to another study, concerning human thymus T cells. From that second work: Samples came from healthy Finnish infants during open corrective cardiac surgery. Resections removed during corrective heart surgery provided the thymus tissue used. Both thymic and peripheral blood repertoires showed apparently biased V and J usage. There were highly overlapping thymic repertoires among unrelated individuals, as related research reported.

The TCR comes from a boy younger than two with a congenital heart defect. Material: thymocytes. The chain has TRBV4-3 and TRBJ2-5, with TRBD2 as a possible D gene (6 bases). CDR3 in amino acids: CASSQDAGSGETQYF. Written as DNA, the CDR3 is TGCGCCAGCAGCCAAGATGCCGGGAGTGGGGAGACCCAGTACTTC.